The 17 T cell receptor beta chains below come from one sample, sequenced in a study of T cells in women clearing cervical HPV infection. The method was immunoSEQ multiplex PCR; TCRdb's version includes in-frame clones alone and lacks a portion of them. Its clone listing holds about 35,000 clones. Source material: blood buffy coat. These receptors were collected from a woman aged 18 to 75 with a cervical HPV16 infection that either progressed to CIN3+ or cleared (not recorded which).

On this clone: This same CDR3 is encoded by further DNA sequences in the sample. The sequenced CDR3 bases are TGTGCCAGCAGCCAACTAGGGGGTCCAAGCACC. Its translation is CASSQLGGPST. The entire CDR3 reads CASSQLGGPSTIYF. V and J are TRBV14 and TRBJ1-3; a weak D match, TRBD1 (6 bases). From the germline J gene comes the end of the CDR3, since the read stops 3 residues before it. The germline V and J ends were trimmed by 2 bases and 9 bases, with 14 bases remaining between them. Per the germline V gene, CDR1 is SGHDN and CDR2 is FVKESK. The CDR3 contains 14 residues.

Remarks on this clone: The read finishes 3 residues shy of the CDR3 end, and the germline J gene is used to complete it. This sequence joins TRBV5-1 and TRBJ1-2, with TRBD1 as a possible D gene (6 bases). V lost 5 bases and J 4 bases, leaving 12 bases between the germline ends. There are 13 residues in the CDR3. Per germline, CDR1 SGHRS and CDR2 YFSETQ. The CDR3 region is CASSYDRRYGYTF. The sequenced CDR3 bases are TGCGCCAGCAGTTATGACAGGCGCTATGGC.

The chain's CDR3 is CATNPEGGGSGMETQYF. The CDR3 bases that were read are TGCGCCACGAACCCAGAAGGGGGGGGCAGTGGTATGGAGACC. The rearrangement links TRBV5-1 to TRBJ2-5, with D perhaps TRBD2 (7 bases). The read ends 3 residues before the CDR3 terminus; that terminus is restored from the germline J gene. Trimming took off 9 bases at V and 5 bases at J, with 29 bases between the two ends. The CDR3 is 17 residues long. The V gene's germline CDR1 is SGHRS and CDR2 YFSETQ.

Comments on this clone: The read ends 3 residues shy of where the CDR3 ends; the end is completed using the germline J gene. The rearrangement joins TRBV19 to TRBJ1-2, with TRBD1 as a possible D gene (5 bases). This CDR3 is built from 13 residues. The germline CDR1 and CDR2 sequences are LNHDA and SQIVND (reference sequence). CDR3 amino acids: CASSSGDGYDYTF. The DNA read from the CDR3 is TGTGCCAGTAGTTCGGGGGATGGCTACGAC.

Points on this clone: The missing CDR3 end, 3 residues past where the read stops, is filled in from the germline J gene. The chain couples TRBV18 to TRBJ1-5, with no clear D. Trimming took 3 bases from V and 2 from J, leaving 8 bases between them. CDR1 is KGHSH and CDR2 is LQKENI in the germline V gene. The CDR3 loop spans 14 amino acids. CDR3 sequence: CASSPYSRNQPQHF. Incomplete CDR3 DNA: TGTGCCAGCTCACCCTACAGCCGCAATCAGCCC.

To note about this clone: The CDR3 end is not reached by the read, which stops 3 residues before it; the germline J gene fills it in. The chain links TRBV19 to TRBJ2-7; 9 bases are a match to TRBD1. Germline values: CDR1 LNHDA, CDR2 SQIVND (reference sequence). The CDR3 has 13 residues. V shed 6 bases, J shed 3 bases, and the junction held 3 bases outside the gene matches. The CDR3 here is CASSPDRGYEQYF. The sequenced CDR3 bases are TGTGCCAGTAGCCCGGACAGGGGCTACGAG.

With respect to this clone: From the germline J gene comes the end of the CDR3, since the read stops 3 residues before it. The rearrangement joins TRBV4-2 to TRBJ2-4; possible D gene TRBD2, 6 bases. V was cut by 1 base and J by 7 bases, with 14 bases left in between. The CDR3 totals 15 residues. Germline V CDR1 and CDR2: LGHNA, YNFKEQ. CDR3 bases read: TGTGCCAGCAGCCAAGGTGCGGTGGAGGGGAACATT. Residues: CASSQGAVEGNI. The whole CDR3 protein is CASSQGAVEGNIQYF.

A note on this clone: The read is 3 residues too short to cover the CDR3 end, so that end is filled in from the germline J gene. Other DNA sequences in this sample translate to the same CDR3. The chain links TRBV18 to TRBJ1-2, with TRBD1 as a possible D gene (5 bases). In germline, CDR1 is KGHSH, CDR2 LQKENI. This CDR3 region has 13 residues. The DNA read from the CDR3 is TGTGCCAGCTCACCGGGACTAGCGGATGAC. It yields the protein CASSPGLADD. The full CDR3 reads CASSPGLADDYTF. The entire variable domain, with the rest obtained from reference TRBV18 and TRBJ1-2, is as follows: NAGVMQNPRHLVRRRGQEARLRCSPMKGHSHVYWYRQLPEEGLKFMVYLQKENIIDESGMPKERFSAEFPKEGPSILRIQQVVRGDSAAYFCASSPGLADDYTFGSGTRLTVV.

Comments on this clone: The read is 3 residues too short to cover the CDR3 end, so that end is filled in from the germline J gene. The genes are TRBV20-1 and TRBJ2-7; TRBD1 agrees at 11 bases. The CDR3 is 13 residues long. V shed 4 bases and J 3 bases; nucleotides not matched to a gene: 2. Per germline, CDR1 DFQATT and CDR2 SNEGSKA (reference sequence). CDR3 DNA, as far as it was read: TGCAGTGCTACCGGGACAGGGGGCTACGAG. Its protein is CSATGTGGYE. Given in full, the CDR3 is CSATGTGGYEQYF.

With respect to this clone: The CDR3 end lies 3 residues beyond the end of the read and is filled in from the germline J gene. This chain links TRBV7-9 with TRBJ2-5; 7 bases align to TRBD2. Germline V gene lookup returns CDR1 SEHNR and CDR2 FQNEAQ (reference sequence). Unmatched junction bases numbered 0, after V lost 4 bases and J lost 1 base. The CDR3 extends over 13 amino acids. CDR3 bases read: TGTGCCAGCAGCTGGGGGGGCCAAGAGACC. Its translation is CASSWGGQET. The full CDR3 reads CASSWGGQETQYF.

About this clone itself: With the read ending 3 residues before the CDR3 end, the germline J gene is used to fill in that end. The chain uses TRBV5-1 and TRBJ2-3, with TRBD2 identical over 8 bases. The CDR3 sequence is 16 residues long. Trimming took 4 bases from V and 2 from J; bases not matched to a gene: 9. Germline V CDR1 and CDR2: SGHRS, YFSETQ. This chain's CDR3 is CASSQRGGPNTDTQYF. The part of the CDR3 DNA that was read is TGCGCCAGCAGCCAACGGGGGGGGCCAAACACAGATACG.

On this clone itself: One junction end disagrees with the germline gene, perhaps due to a read error. The CDR3 reads CANSEPRGSYTF. The CDR3 DNA, read in part, is TGTGCCAACAGTGAGCCGCGGGGGAGC. The genes are TRBV6-1 and TRBJ1-2; tentative D call: TRBD1 (5 bases). The read comes to an end 3 residues before the CDR3 does, leaving the germline J gene to fill in the end. The V gene's germline CDR1 is MNHNS and CDR2 SASEGT. The CDR3 runs to 12 residues.

CDR3 loop: CASSPAQTGYNSPLFF. CDR3 DNA, as far as it was read: TGTGCCAGTAGTCCTGCCCAAACAGGATATAATTCACCA. The V gene is TRBV19, the J gene TRBJ1-4; D perhaps matches TRBD1 (5 bases). The read terminates 3 residues before the CDR3 end, so the remaining end is supplied by the germline J gene. This CDR3 has 16 residues. The germline V gene encodes CDR1 LNHDA and CDR2 SQIVND (reference sequence).

In the case of this clone: The DNA ends 3 residues before the CDR3 does, and the rest of the CDR3 is filled in from the germline J gene. The chain combines TRBV18 with TRBJ1-1, with D possibly being TRBD1 (5 bases). The CDR3 contains 14 residues. CDR1 is KGHSH and CDR2 is LQKENI in the germline V gene. Here the CDR3 reads CASSTDSLGVLAFF. CDR3 DNA (partial): TGTGCCAGCTCAACCGACAGCCTAGGCGTTTTG.

Concerning this clone: The read terminates 3 residues ahead of where the CDR3 ends, so the germline J gene completes it. V gene TRBV5-4 combines with J gene TRBJ2-7, with 7 bases identical to TRBD2. V dropped 2 bases and J dropped 1; count of bases not matched to a gene: 3. The CDR3 extends over 14 amino acids. Per the germline V gene, CDR1 is SGHNT and CDR2 is YYREEE (reference sequence). The part of the CDR3 DNA that was read is TGTGCCAGCAGCTTTCCCGGGGGGTCCTACGAG. This gives the protein CASSFPGGSYE. In full, the CDR3 reads CASSFPGGSYEQYF.

Notes on this clone: The CDR3 end falls 3 residues outside the read, so it is completed with the germline J gene. The V gene is TRBV5-1, the J gene TRBJ2-3; 11 bases fit TRBD2. There are 16 residues in the CDR3. CDR1 is SGHRS and CDR2 is YFSETQ in the germline V gene. The sequenced part of the CDR3 DNA is TGCGCCAGCAGCCCGTTATCTAGCGGGGGGAGAGAGACG. This encodes CASSPLSSGGRET. The entire CDR3 protein reads CASSPLSSGGRETQYF.

As for this clone: The read ends 3 residues shy of where the CDR3 ends; the end is completed using the germline J gene. The gene calls are TRBV7-3 and TRBJ2-2, with a possible D match to TRBD2 (6 bases). V lost 6 bases and J lost 4, with 12 bases in between. CDR3 length equals 14 residues. CDR1 SGHTA and CDR2 FQGTGA come from the germline V gene. CDR3 sequence: CASRPLASTGELFF. The CDR3 DNA, read in part, is TGTGCCAGCAGACCCCTAGCGTCCACCGGGGAG.